A single sample gave rise to the 3 T cell receptor beta chains below, sequenced in a study of cytomegalovirus exposure and HLA in healthy donors. PCR primers comprised 60 Vbeta and 13 Jbeta primers. Clones were sequenced by immunoSEQ multiplex PCR, and TCRdb holds only the in-frame ones, with some missing. The data hold more than 150,000 clones, with more than 75% observed a single time. Material: PBMCs. The origin of the receptors is a woman aged 18-30 years in good health and CMV-seronegative.

The chain is built from TRBV25-1 and TRBJ1-6; no clear D gene. This CDR3 has 15 residues. The V end lost 4 bases, the J end lost 9 bases, and 16 bases lay between the germline ends. Germline assignment: CDR1 MGHDK and CDR2 SYGVNS. CDR3 DNA: TGTGCCAGCAGTGTGGGAGCTGGAGGGCTTTCACCCCTCCACTTT. This codes for CASSVGAGGLSPLHF.

V usage is TRBV25-1 and J usage is TRBJ2-7; the D is unclear. The CDR3 runs 12 residues. V lost 6 bases to trimming and J lost 6 bases, with 12 bases between them. Germline V gene data show CDR1 as MGHDK and CDR2 as SYGVNS. The CDR3 loop is CASSDLGGEQYF. The DNA for the CDR3 is TGTGCCAGCAGCGACCTTGGCGGCGAGCAGTACTTC.

This chain joins TRBV28 and TRBJ1-5; TRBD1 matches at 7 bases. From germline, CDR1 is MDHEN and CDR2 SYDVKM. The CDR3 length is 15 residues. The V and J ends lost 1 base and 1 base, in that order; junction bases with no gene match: 1. CDR3 nucleotides: TGTGCCAGCAGTTTATCCAGGGGGAGCAATCAGCCCCAGCATTTT. Amino acid sequence: CASSLSRGSNQPQHF.